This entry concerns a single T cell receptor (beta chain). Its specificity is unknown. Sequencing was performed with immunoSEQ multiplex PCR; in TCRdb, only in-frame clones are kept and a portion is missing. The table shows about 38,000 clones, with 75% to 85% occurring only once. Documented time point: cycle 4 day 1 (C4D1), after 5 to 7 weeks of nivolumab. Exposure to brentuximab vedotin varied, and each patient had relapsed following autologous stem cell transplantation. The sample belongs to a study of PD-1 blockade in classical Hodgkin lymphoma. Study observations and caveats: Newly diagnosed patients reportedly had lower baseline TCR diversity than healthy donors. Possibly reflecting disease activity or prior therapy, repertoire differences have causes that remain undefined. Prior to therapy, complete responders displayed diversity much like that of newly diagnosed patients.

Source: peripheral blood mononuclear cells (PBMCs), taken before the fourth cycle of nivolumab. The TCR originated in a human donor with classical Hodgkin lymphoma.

CDR3 DNA: TGTGCCAGCTCACCAACCCGGGGCTCCTACGAGCAGTACTTC. This translates into CASSPTRGSYEQYF. This chain joins TRBV18 and TRBJ2-7; perhaps TRBD2 as D (5 bases). The CDR3 spans 14 residues. The germline V and J ends were trimmed by 2 bases and 0 bases, with 8 bases remaining between them. Germline CDR1 KGHSH, CDR2 LQKENI.